This TCR beta chain is drawn from a study of beta chain features in type 1 diabetes. The study's findings and limits: Type 1 diabetes patients showed fewer insertions and more deletions at VDJ junctions.

Since all of the isolated RNA was reverse transcribed, expressed TCRB transcripts were what got sequenced. Produced via immunoSEQ multiplex PCR; TCRdb's table is partial and in-frame only. The data contain roughly 180,000 clones, approximately 13% of them seen just once; the ten biggest clones take up 0.62%. This clone was seen more than once but under ten times. Its target is unknown. Trimming pared 4 bases from V and 0 bases from J, leaving 4 bases between. The CDR3 is 13 amino acids. From germline, CDR1 is SGHDN and CDR2 FVKESK. Each population that was sorted was more than 95% pure. This clonotype was sampled from a young woman in good health. This chain links TRBV14 with TRBJ1-5, with D unresolved. The sequenced material came from central memory CD4+ T cells from blood. CDR3 region: CASSLNSNQPQHF. CDR3 DNA sequence: TGTGCCAGCAGCCTCAATAGCAATCAGCCCCAGCATTTT.